A single sample gave rise to the 27 T cell receptor beta chains below, sequenced in a study of circulating tumor DNA in untreated peripheral T-cell lymphoma. Here immunoSEQ multiplex PCR was the method, and the copy in TCRdb shows in-frame clones only, minus some. The sample lists roughly 9,000 clones; 80% to 85% were seen once. The source material was tumor tissue. All receptors derive from a human donor with peripheral T-cell lymphoma.

V usage is TRBV30 and J usage is TRBJ2-3; D not certain. Germline V gene data show CDR1 as GTSNPN and CDR2 as SVGIG (reference sequence). Between the trimmed V and J ends, which lost 5 bases and 8 bases, there was a span of 17 bases. The CDR3 runs to 13 residues. Here the CDR3 DNA reads TGTGCCTGGGGCATGGACGACCCGGTTACGCAGTATTTT. Its translation is CAWGMDDPVTQYF. Full variable domain (remainder filled in from reference TRBV30 and TRBJ2-3): SQTIHQWPATLVQPVGSPLSLECTVEGTSNPNLYWYRQAAGRGLQLLFYSVGIGQISSEVPQNLSASRPQDRQFILSSKKLLLSDSGFYLCAWGMDDPVTQYFGPGTRLTVL.

Relative to its sample, this clone is medium-sized (0.01 to 0.1%). This sequence joins TRBV11-3 and TRBJ1-3; possibly TRBD1 for D (5 bases). Trimming pared 1 base from V and 1 base from J, leaving 20 bases between. Looked up from germline, CDR1 is SGHNT and CDR2 is YENEEA. This CDR3 is 19 amino acids long. The CDR3 is CASSLGVMGDSSSGNTIYF. As DNA, the CDR3 is TGTGCCAGCAGCTTAGGGGTTATGGGGGACTCGAGTTCTGGAAACACCATATATTTT.

On this clone itself: At one boundary the junction diverges from the germline segment, which might be a read error. The chain recombines TRBV11-3 with TRBJ2-5; 7 bases are a match to TRBD1. The CDR3 length is 15 residues. Germline CDR1 reads SGHNT; CDR2 reads YENEEA. The CDR3 is CVSSLDGTVQETQYF. CDR3 DNA: TGTGTCAGCAGCTTAGACGGGACAGTTCAAGAGACCCAGTACTTC.

The V call is TRBV6-8, the J call TRBJ1-4, with D maybe TRBD1 (6 bases). V was pared by 10 bases and J by 5 bases, with 11 bases between. Germline V lookup: CDR1 MNHGY, CDR2 SAAAGT. The CDR3 length is 12 residues. DNA of the CDR3: TGTGCCACAAGACAGGAGAATGAAAAACTGTTTTTT. It codes for CATRQENEKLFF.

The rearrangement links TRBV11-3 to TRBJ1-4; 11 bases agree with TRBD1. The CDR3 is 15 amino acids. J lost 6 bases, V lost 5 bases, and 5 bases had no gene match. Germline CDR1 is SGHNT and CDR2 is YENEEA. CDR3 loop: CASSDSGQGDEKLFF. The CDR3 region has the DNA TGTGCCAGCAGCGATTCGGGACAGGGGGATGAAAAACTGTTTTTT.

This chain uses TRBV25-1 with TRBJ2-6, with D hard to call. V lost 2 bases to trimming and J lost 0 bases, with 5 bases between them. Germline V gene data show CDR1 as MGHDK and CDR2 as SYGVNS. This CDR3 has 15 amino acids. This chain's CDR3 is CASSEPYSGANVLTF. The CDR3 coding sequence is TGTGCCAGCAGTGAACCTTACTCTGGGGCCAACGTCCTGACTTTC.

The chain has TRBV30 and TRBJ2-3; D is possibly TRBD2 (5 bases). V lost 7 bases to trimming and J lost 2 bases, with 10 bases between them. The germline CDR1 and CDR2 sequences are GTSNPN and SVGIG (reference sequence). CDR3 length: 12 residues. The CDR3 DNA reads TGTGCCTTCGAGGGCCACACAGATACGCAGTATTTT. Protein product: CAFEGHTDTQYF. The full variable domain, its missing parts supplied by reference TRBV30 and TRBJ2-3, is SQTIHQWPATLVQPVGSPLSLECTVEGTSNPNLYWYRQAAGRGLQLLFYSVGIGQISSEVPQNLSASRPQDRQFILSSKKLLLSDSGFYLCAFEGHTDTQYFGPGTRLTVL.

The chain links TRBV5-1 to TRBJ1-2; D unresolved. This CDR3 has 14 amino acids. Germline V gene sequence: CDR1 SGHRS, CDR2 YFSETQ. Trimming took 0 bases from V and 5 from J, leaving 11 bases between them. CDR3 coding DNA: TGCGCCAGCAGCTTGGTGCAGGCGAAGTATGGCTACACCTTC. Its translation: CASSLVQAKYGYTF. Combining the CDR3 with reference TRBV5-1 and TRBJ1-2 gives the whole variable domain KAGVTQTPRYLIKTRGQQVTLSCSPISGHRSVSWYQQTPGQGLQFLFEYFSETQRNKGNFPGRFSGRQFSNSRSEMNVSTLELGDSALYLCASSLVQAKYGYTFGSGTRLTVV.

The chain links TRBV1 to TRBJ2-3; TRBD2 was called by the table and not checked on the DNA. TRBV1 is classified as a pseudogene. The length of the CDR3 is 14 residues. The CDR3 here is CASSQGLSTDTQYF. The CDR3 DNA is TGCGCCAGCAGCCAAGGCCTAAGCACAGATACGCAGTATTTT.

This sequence joins TRBV6-8 and TRBJ2-2; D is uncertain. Germline lookup yields CDR1 MNHGY and CDR2 SAAAGT. V lost 0 bases, J lost 7 bases, and 6 bases lay in between. This CDR3 is 13 amino acids long. DNA for the CDR3: TGTGCCAGCAGTTACTCGATTCGCGGGGAGCTGTTTTTT. Protein product: CASSYSIRGELFF.

The chain uses TRBV30 and TRBJ1-2; D uncertain. The V end lost 3 bases, the J end lost 8 bases, and 10 bases lay between the germline ends. The germline V gene encodes CDR1 GTSNPN and CDR2 SVGIG (reference sequence). This CDR3 contains 11 residues. In DNA, the CDR3 is TGTGCCTGGAGCCATCTTGGGGGCTACACCTTC. Encoded protein: CAWSHLGGYTF.

The chain combines TRBV30 with TRBJ2-3; no definite D call. V dropped 0 bases and J dropped 5 bases, with 6 bases sitting between them. Germline CDR1 is GTSNPN and CDR2 is SVGIG (reference sequence). This CDR3 is built from 12 residues. The CDR3, as DNA: TGTGCCTGGAGTGTACACAGAGATACGCAGTATTTT. This encodes CAWSVHRDTQYF.

Worth noting for this clone: One junction end disagrees with the germline gene, perhaps due to a read error. The genes are TRBV6-8 and TRBJ2-3, with unresolved D. CDR1 and CDR2 (germline): MNHGY, SAAAGT. This CDR3 contains 12 residues. The CDR3, as DNA: TGTGCTAGCAGTTACTCGGTAGATACGCAGTATTTT. Translation gives CASSYSVDTQYF.

The CDR3 DNA sequence: TGTGCCAGCAGTGAAGGGACGCTGAACACCGGGGAGCTGTTTTTT. This encodes CASSEGTLNTGELFF. The chain employs TRBV6-1 and TRBJ2-2; the D is unclear. Germline-derived CDR1 and CDR2 are MNHNS and SASEGT. The CDR3 loop spans 15 amino acids. Trimming shortened V by 1 base and J by 1 base, and 7 bases separated the two germline ends.

The rearrangement joins TRBV6-8 to TRBJ2-7; possibly TRBD1 for D (6 bases). V gave up 10 bases and J gave up 7 bases, with 20 bases separating them. CDR1 MNHGY and CDR2 SAAAGT come from the germline V gene. This CDR3 region has 13 residues. The CDR3 region has the DNA TGTGCCATCGAGACCGGGACAAGTGGAGAGCAGTACTTC. Translated: CAIETGTSGEQYF.

The DNA for the CDR3 is TGTGCCAGCAGTGCTACGGACAGGGTCTACGAGCAGTACTTC. Protein sequence: CASSATDRVYEQYF. This rearrangement joins TRBV6-8 to TRBJ2-7; 8 bases match TRBD1. CDR1 is MNHGY, CDR2 SAAAGT, per germline. Losses at the gene ends were 5 bases for V and 3 bases for J; bases not matched to a gene: 6. The CDR3 is 14 residues long.

This chain connects TRBV7-5 to TRBJ2-5; the table calls TRBD1, which could not be checked here. TRBV7-5 is a pseudogene segment. This CDR3 contains 15 residues. This chain's CDR3 is CASRNPNRGQETQYF. CDR3 bases: TGTGCCAGCCGCAACCCCAACAGGGGCCAAGAGACCCAGTACTTC.

V gene TRBV19 combines with J gene TRBJ2-7; TRBD1 agrees at 9 bases. The CDR3 spans 15 residues. The germline V gene encodes CDR1 LNHDA and CDR2 SQIVND (reference sequence). The V gene end was trimmed by 5 bases and the J gene end by 2 bases; junction bases not matched to a gene: 7. CDR3 sequence: CASSQGTGRAYEQYF. As DNA, the CDR3 is TGTGCCAGTAGTCAAGGGACAGGGCGGGCCTACGAGCAGTACTTC.

This clone was counted a single time. V gene TRBV5-1 combines with J gene TRBJ1-2; TRBD1 aligns across 8 bases. CDR1 SGHRS and CDR2 YFSETQ come from the germline V gene. V shed 4 bases and J 2 bases; nucleotides not matched to a gene: 7. The CDR3 runs to 15 residues. The CDR3 sequence: CASSLTTGGNYGYTF. The CDR3 nucleotides read TGCGCCAGCAGCCTCACTACAGGGGGGAACTATGGCTACACCTTC.

This sequence joins TRBV18 and TRBJ1-5, with D possibly matching TRBD1 (5 bases). Germline assignment: CDR1 KGHSH and CDR2 LQKENI. V was shortened by 3 bases and J by 2 bases, with 8 bases between the two germline ends. The CDR3 is made up of 14 amino acids. The CDR3 reads CASSPGQGNQPQHF. CDR3 DNA sequence: TGTGCCAGCTCACCTGGACAAGGCAATCAGCCCCAGCATTTT.

The chain links TRBV7-8 to TRBJ2-1; D not certain. This CDR3 region has 16 residues. Trimming left V 4 bases short and J 6 bases short, with 19 bases between. Germline CDR1 SGHVS, CDR2 FQNEAQ. The CDR3 here is CASSYFLGTFANEQFF. The CDR3 DNA is TGTGCCAGCAGCTACTTCTTGGGAACCTTCGCCAATGAGCAGTTCTTC.

The rearrangement joins TRBV11-3 to TRBJ1-6, with D perhaps matching TRBD1 (5 bases). CDR3 length: 16 residues. V was shortened by 5 bases and J by 2 bases, with 13 bases between the two germline ends. Germline V gene lookup returns CDR1 SGHNT and CDR2 YENEEA. Written as DNA, the CDR3 is TGTGCCAGCAGCCCGGGGGGAGGGACCTATAATTCACCCCTCCACTTT. It codes for CASSPGGGTYNSPLHF. Full variable domain (remainder filled in from reference TRBV11-3 and TRBJ1-6): EAGVVQSPRYKIIEKKQPVAFWCNPISGHNTLYWYLQNLGQGPELLIRYENEEAVDDSQLPKDRFSAERLKGVDSTLKIQPAELGDSAVYLCASSPGGGTYNSPLHFGNGTRLTVT.

The chain has TRBV6-8 and TRBJ1-5; tentative D call: TRBD1 (6 bases). V lost 2 bases, J lost 0 bases, and 11 bases lay in between. The CDR3 contains 16 residues. Germline CDR1 and CDR2: MNHGY and SAAAGT. The DNA for the CDR3 is TGTGCCAGCAGTTACCCCGGGACACATAGCAATCAGCCCCAGCATTTT. It translates to CASSYPGTHSNQPQHF.

This clone was counted between two and nine times. The chain links TRBV19 to TRBJ2-1, with D perhaps TRBD1 or TRBD2 (6 bases each). CDR3 length equals 14 residues. V lost 6 bases to trimming and J lost 8 bases, with 17 bases between them. Germline V CDR1 and CDR2: LNHDA, SQIVND (reference sequence). The CDR3, as DNA: TGTGCCAGTAGCGATCTGGGGGGCGTTTATGAGCAGTTCTTC. It encodes CASSDLGGVYEQFF.

This chain connects TRBV6-4 to TRBJ2-1; no reliable D call. CDR1 is MRHNA, CDR2 SNTAGT, per germline. V was pared by 3 bases and J by 5 bases, with 8 bases between. The CDR3 totals 13 residues. The CDR3 DNA reads TGTGCCAGCAGTGAAGGGCGGAACAATGAGCAGTTCTTC. Translated: CASSEGRNNEQFF.

CDR3 sequence: CASTLRGANTEAFF. The CDR3 coding sequence is TGTGCCAGCACCCTGCGAGGGGCGAACACTGAAGCTTTCTTT. V and J are TRBV6-8 and TRBJ1-1; weak D call: TRBD1 (5 bases). CDR3 size: 14 residues. Germline V gene sequence: CDR1 MNHGY, CDR2 SAAAGT. The V gene lost 7 bases and the J gene lost 1 base, with 13 bases spanning the gap.

The CDR3 loop is CASGYFRGSWGGDSNQPQHF. The CDR3, as DNA: TGTGCTAGTGGTTACTTCAGGGGTTCTTGGGGAGGGGATAGCAATCAGCCCCAGCATTTT. The chain is built from TRBV12-5 and TRBJ1-5; maybe TRBD1 (6 bases). Germline V gene lookup returns CDR1 LGHNT and CDR2 FRNRAP. The CDR3 runs to 20 residues. Trimming removed 4 bases at V and 0 bases at J, with 25 bases between.